This paragraph covers one T cell receptor beta chain sequence. The data stem from a study of blood T cell repertoires in COVID-19. Study in general: Spain, Italy and the United States supplied samples that represented acute and convalescent COVID-19. Nucleic acid was either cDNA or gDNA, and it came from T cells, B-cell-depleted T cells, or PBMCs.

As handled by the study authors: Using reference gene primer amplification, nucleated cell counts were estimated. Sequencing was performed with immunoSEQ multiplex PCR; in TCRdb, only in-frame clones are kept and a portion is missing. Clonal size and the V and J genes are those of that table, whereas D and trimming came from the DNA. Altogether more than 200,000 clones are present, 65% to 90% being singletons, with the ten largest covering roughly 4.9%. The source material was peripheral blood. This TCR was recovered from an elderly woman with active or convalescent COVID-19.

CDR3 DNA sequence: TGTGCCAGCAGCCCGACAGGGGGGGCAGATACGCAGTATTTT. Translation gives CASSPTGGADTQYF. The rearrangement links TRBV7-2 to TRBJ2-3; the match to TRBD1 covers 9 bases. CDR1 and CDR2 (germline): SGHTA, FQGNSA. The CDR3 runs 14 residues. J gave up 4 bases and V 5 bases, and 4 bases lay outside the gene matches.